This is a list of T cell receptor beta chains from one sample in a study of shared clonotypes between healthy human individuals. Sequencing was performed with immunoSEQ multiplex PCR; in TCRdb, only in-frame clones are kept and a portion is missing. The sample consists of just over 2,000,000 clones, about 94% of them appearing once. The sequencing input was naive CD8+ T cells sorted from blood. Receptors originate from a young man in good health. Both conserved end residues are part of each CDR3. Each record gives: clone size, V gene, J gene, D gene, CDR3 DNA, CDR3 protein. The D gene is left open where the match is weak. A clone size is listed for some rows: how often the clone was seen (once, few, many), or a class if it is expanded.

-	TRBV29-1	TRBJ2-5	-	TGCAGCGTTGAGAGGGAACGGTTGAAGACCCAGTACTTC	CSVERERLKTQYF
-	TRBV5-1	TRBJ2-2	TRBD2	TGCGCCAGCAGCTTGTCCCCCGCGGGAGGGCCGGGCACCGGGGAGCTGTTTTTT	CASSLSPAGGPGTGELFF
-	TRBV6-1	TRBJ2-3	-	TGTGCCAGCGATGACTTGGGGGGCACAGATACGCAGTATTTT	CASDDLGGTDTQYF
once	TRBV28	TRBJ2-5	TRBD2	TGTGCCAGCAGTTCCTTCTCGACTAGCGGGCACCAAGAGACCCAGTACTTC	CASSSFSTSGHQETQYF
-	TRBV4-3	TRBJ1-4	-	TGCGCCAGCAGCCAAGGGTTGCGGGGAGGAAGTGAAAAACTGTTTTTT	CASSQGLRGGSEKLFF
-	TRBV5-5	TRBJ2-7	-	TGTGCCAGCAGCTTGGCGTCCCTCTACGAGCAGTACTTC	CASSLASLYEQYF
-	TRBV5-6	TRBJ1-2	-	TGTGCCAGCAGCTTGGTAGGAGAGGGGGGACCTAACTATGGCTACACCTTC	CASSLVGEGGPNYGYTF
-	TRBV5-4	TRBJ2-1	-	TGTGCCAGCAGCTTGGGGGGACATTTAGGTGAGCAGTTCTTC	CASSLGGHLGEQFF
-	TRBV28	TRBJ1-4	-	TGTGCCAGCAGCCGGGAGTATTTCGAAAAACTGTTTTTT	CASSREYFEKLFF
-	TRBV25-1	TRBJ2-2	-	TGTGCCAGCAGTGACAACCCCAGGGGGGGTACCGGGGAGCTGTTTTTT	CASSDNPRGGTGELFF
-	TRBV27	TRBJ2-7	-	TGTGCCAGCAGTTTATCGGGTGTTTACGAGCAGTACTTC	CASSLSGVYEQYF
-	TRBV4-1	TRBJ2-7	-	TGCGCCAGCAGCCAAGAGGGTCCGTACGAGCAGTACTTC	CASSQEGPYEQYF
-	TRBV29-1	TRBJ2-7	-	TGCAGCGTTGAGATGGCGGACTCATACGAGCAGTACTTC	CSVEMADSYEQYF
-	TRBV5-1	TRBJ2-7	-	TGCGCCAGCAGCTTGTCCGGGGGCTACGGTGAGCAGTACTTC	CASSLSGGYGEQYF
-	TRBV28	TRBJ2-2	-	TGTGCCAGCAGTTTTAATGGGGGGCCGGACACCGGGGAGCTGTTTTTT	CASSFNGGPDTGELFF
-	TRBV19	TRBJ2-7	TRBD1	TGTGCCAGTAGTATTCAGGGGGAGACCTACGAGCAGTACTTC	CASSIQGETYEQYF
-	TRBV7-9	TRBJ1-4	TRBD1	TGTGCCAGCAGCCCAGGACAGGATTCGCGAAAACTGTTTTTT	CASSPGQDSRKLFF
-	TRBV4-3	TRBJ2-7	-	TGCGCCAGCAGCCAAGGCTTGGGAGACAACGAGCAGTACTTC	CASSQGLGDNEQYF
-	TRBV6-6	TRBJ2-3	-	TGTGCCAGCAGTTACTCCGGGGGAGATACGCAGTATTTT	CASSYSGGDTQYF
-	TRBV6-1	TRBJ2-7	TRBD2	TGTGCCAGCAGTTCACTGCCGAGGGGACTAGCGGGGCGTTGCTTC	CASSSLPRGLAGRCF
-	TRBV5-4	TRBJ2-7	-	TGTGCCAGCAGCGATCCGGGGGGCAAGAGCTCCTACGAGCAGTACTTC	CASSDPGGKSSYEQYF
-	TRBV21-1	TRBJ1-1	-	TGTGCCAGCAGCTTACCGGGACAGGCGACTGAAGCTTTCTTT	CASSLPGQATEAFF
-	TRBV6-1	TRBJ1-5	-	TGTGCCAGCAGTGACCTCCGGGGTGCAAATCAGCCCCAGCATTTT	CASSDLRGANQPQHF
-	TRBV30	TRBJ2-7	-	TGTGCCTGGAGTCTCCCCAGCGAGCAGTACTTC	CAWSLPSEQYF
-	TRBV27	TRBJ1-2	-	TGTGCCAGCAGTCCGGTAGGGGAAGAGAGTGGCTACACCTTC	CASSPVGEESGYTF
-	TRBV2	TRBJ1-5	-	TGTGCCAGCAGTGAAGCGCCAGGTTATAGCAATCAGCCCCAGCATTTT	CASSEAPGYSNQPQHF
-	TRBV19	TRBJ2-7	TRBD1	TGTGCCAGTAGTATCTCGGGACAGGGGTGGGAGCAGTACTTC	CASSISGQGWEQYF
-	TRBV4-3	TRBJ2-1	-	TGCGCCAGCAGCCAAGTCGAGGGGAGCTCCTACAATGAGCAGTTCTTC	CASSQVEGSSYNEQFF
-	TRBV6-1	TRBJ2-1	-	TGTGCCAGCAGTGAACGCGAAACGCAGTACTACAATGAGCAGTTCTTC	CASSERETQYYNEQFF
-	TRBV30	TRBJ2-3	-	TGTGCCTGGACTGTGGGGGGAGGTGGCACAGATACGCAGTATTTT	CAWTVGGGGTDTQYF
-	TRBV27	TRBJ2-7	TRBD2	TGTGCCAGCAGTTTCGGGACTAGGAACGAGCAGTACTTC	CASSFGTRNEQYF
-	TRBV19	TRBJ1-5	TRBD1	TGTGCCAGTACCCCGACAGGGGGCAATCAGCCCCAGCATTTT	CASTPTGGNQPQHF
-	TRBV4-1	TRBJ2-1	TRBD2	TGCGCCAGCAGCCAAGGCCTTAGCGGGGAGCAGTTCTTC	CASSQGLSGEQFF
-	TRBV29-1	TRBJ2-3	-	TGCAGCGTTGAAGATCGGAGGGCAGGTGCAGATACGCAGTATTTT	CSVEDRRAGADTQYF
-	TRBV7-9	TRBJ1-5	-	TGTGCCAGCAGCGCCGACGGATCCAATCAGCCCCAGCATTTT	CASSADGSNQPQHF
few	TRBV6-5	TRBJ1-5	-	TGTGCCAGCAGTTACTCAGGGTCCGGTCAGCCCCAGCATTTT	CASSYSGSGQPQHF
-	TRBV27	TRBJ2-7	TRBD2	TGTGCCAGCAGCGGGACTAGCGGGAGCGTCTACGAGCAGTACTTC	CASSGTSGSVYEQYF
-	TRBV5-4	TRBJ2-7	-	TGTGCCAGCAGCAAGGACTCCTACGAGCAGTACTTC	CASSKDSYEQYF
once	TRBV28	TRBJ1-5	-	TGTGCCAGCAGTTCCGCCGCTGGGAGGGGAAGGGGGCAGCCCCAGCATTTT	CASSSAAGRGRGQPQHF
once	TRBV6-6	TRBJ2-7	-	TGTGCCAGCAGTTCCGCCGGGACCTACGAGCAGTACTTC	CASSSAGTYEQYF
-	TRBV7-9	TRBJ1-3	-	TGTGCCAGCAGTCGGACAGCGAGCTCTGGAAACACCATATATTTT	CASSRTASSGNTIYF
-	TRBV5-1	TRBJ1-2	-	TGCGCCAGCAGCATGGGACTTGGGTACACCTTC	CASSMGLGYTF
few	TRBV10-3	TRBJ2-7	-	TGTGCCATCAGTGAGACGGCAGGGTCGTACGAGCAGTACTTC	CAISETAGSYEQYF
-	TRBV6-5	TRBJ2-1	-	TGTGCCAGCAGTTACTCCACGCTGGCCGATGAGCAGTTCTTC	CASSYSTLADEQFF
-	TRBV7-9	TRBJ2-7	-	TGTGCCAGCAGCTCGACACGCCGGAGCTCCTACGAGCAGTACTTC	CASSSTRRSSYEQYF
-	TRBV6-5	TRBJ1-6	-	TGTGCCAGCAGTTACTCAGAGAGCTCCTATAATTCACCCCTCCACTTT	CASSYSESSYNSPLHF
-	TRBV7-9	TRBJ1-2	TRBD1	TGTGCCAGCAGCTCGTTTACAGGGGGCGCGGGAGGCTACACCTTC	CASSSFTGGAGGYTF
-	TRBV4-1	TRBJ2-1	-	TGCGCCAGCAGTCACGTCGGGCCTCGAAACGATGAGCAGTTCTTC	CASSHVGPRNDEQFF
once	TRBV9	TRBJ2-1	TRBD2	TGTGCCAGCAGCGCCTCCGGACTAGCGGGAGAAGAGCAGTTCTTC	CASSASGLAGEEQFF